This T cell receptor (beta chain) stems from a study of OX40 agonist ivuxolimab in advanced cancers. This CDR3 has 15 residues. V lost 3 bases and J lost 4; bases outside the gene matches: 8. Germline-derived CDR1 and CDR2 are KGHSH and LQKENI. The protocol was immunoSEQ multiplex PCR, while the TCRdb copy is restricted to in-frame clones and leaves out a portion. The sample has tens of thousands of clones, 65% to 90% seen once. The chain links TRBV18 to TRBJ2-5, with 7 bases identical to TRBD2. The receptor's source is an adult with an advanced solid tumor such as melanoma, head and neck, liver or kidney cancer. The specimen comprised CD4+ or CD8+ T cells sorted from blood, sampled in a trial of the OX40 agonist ivuxolimab. CDR3 bases: TGTGCCAGCTCACCTTGGATTTCGGGGGGAGAGACCCAGTACTTC. This gives the protein CASSPWISGGETQYF.